This entry describes one T cell receptor beta chain. Its antigen remains unknown. The sample comes from a study of blood T cells in healthy people across ages. With a J-beta primer mix and a sample-barcoded 5' primer, a second PCR ran about 7 to 12 cycles. From the 5' RACE reads, TCRdb called clonotypes with MiXCR, one entry per CDR3 protein. The sample yields some 370,000 distinct CDR3 sequences, 50% to 60% seen once. V lost 4 bases, J lost 5 bases, and 17 bases lay in between. The CDR3 has 15 residues. Germline V CDR1 and CDR2: LGHDT, YNNKEL (reference sequence). Study findings and constraints: More naive CD4+ cells and higher diversity were found in long-lived than in aged donors.

The TCR sequence derives from a man aged 55 to 69 in good health. The chain links TRBV3-1 to TRBJ2-5; D perhaps matches TRBD2 (5 bases). Sequencing used blood. CDR3 sequence reads: CASSLARGGGETQYF. The CDR3, as DNA: TGTGCCAGCAGCCTGGCTCGGGGTGGCGGGGAGACCCAGTACTTC.